A selection of T cell receptor beta chains follows, all from one sample in a study of cytomegalovirus exposure and HLA in healthy donors. Sequenced by immunoSEQ multiplex PCR; TCRdb stores in-frame clones only, minus some. The sample records approximately 82,000 clones, 85% to 95% being singletons. The sample comprised PBMCs. Source of these receptors: a woman aged 18-29 years in good health and CMV-seronegative. Each CDR3 is given with its conserved first and last residue. Clone size is stated in some rows and not others, as once, few, many or a class when expanded.

clone size: .
J gene: TRBJ2-7
V gene: TRBV9
CDR3 protein: CASSVVAGESYEQYF

clone size: .
J gene: TRBJ2-4
V gene: TRBV28
CDR3 protein: CASSRATSGVGQKVQYF

clone size: .
J gene: TRBJ2-7
V gene: TRBV10-1
CDR3 protein: CASSATATYEQYF

clone size: .
J gene: TRBJ2-1
V gene: TRBV1
CDR3 protein: CTSSPGTNNEQFF

clone size: .
J gene: TRBJ2-1
V gene: TRBV2
CDR3 protein: CASTKTSGRIDEQFF

clone size: .
J gene: TRBJ2-7
V gene: TRBV7-2
CDR3 protein: CASSPSLAGPYEQYF

clone size: .
J gene: TRBJ2-7
V gene: TRBV2
CDR3 protein: CASTWDRGNYEQYF

clone size: .
J gene: TRBJ1-5
V gene: TRBV5-1
CDR3 protein: CASSIGGDSNQPQHF

clone size: .
J gene: TRBJ2-7
V gene: TRBV2
CDR3 protein: CASSEPTGTARLTYEQYF

clone size: .
J gene: TRBJ2-5
V gene: TRBV19
CDR3 protein: CASSIASGGAETQYF

clone size: .
J gene: TRBJ2-5
V gene: TRBV6-5
CDR3 protein: CASTLGGQGETQYF

clone size: once
J gene: TRBJ2-1
V gene: TRBV7-2
CDR3 protein: CASSSPGQGDNEQFF

clone size: .
J gene: TRBJ1-2
V gene: TRBV6-1
CDR3 protein: CASSEQGYGYTF

clone size: .
J gene: TRBJ2-2
V gene: TRBV7-7
CDR3 protein: CASSLNGGGNTGELFF

clone size: .
J gene: TRBJ2-3
V gene: TRBV5-1
CDR3 protein: CASSLGTGTSTDTQYF

clone size: once
J gene: TRBJ1-3
V gene: TRBV5-4
CDR3 protein: CASSLAGQGNTIYF

clone size: .
J gene: TRBJ2-1
V gene: TRBV5-1
CDR3 protein: CASSLTQGSSYNEQFF

clone size: .
J gene: TRBJ1-4
V gene: TRBV18
CDR3 protein: CASSPGATSEKLFF

clone size: .
J gene: TRBJ1-5
V gene: TRBV19
CDR3 protein: CASRTRPQHF

clone size: .
J gene: .
V gene: TRBV4-3
CDR3 protein: CASSQFWTSVYEQYF

clone size: .
J gene: TRBJ1-1
V gene: TRBV6-1
CDR3 protein: CASSAVGTGSEAFF

clone size: few
J gene: TRBJ2-5
V gene: TRBV7-9
CDR3 protein: CASSPTPGHGWQETQYF

clone size: .
J gene: TRBJ2-5
V gene: TRBV15
CDR3 protein: CATSREEWETQYF

clone size: .
J gene: TRBJ2-4
V gene: TRBV5-1
CDR3 protein: CASSVGIFSGTSGSLAKNIQYF

clone size: .
J gene: TRBJ2-7
V gene: TRBV18
CDR3 protein: CASSQSGGPSYEQYF

clone size: .
J gene: TRBJ1-4
V gene: TRBV5-6
CDR3 protein: CASSLVGVEKLFF

clone size: .
J gene: TRBJ2-5
V gene: TRBV27
CDR3 protein: CASSLTGGWETQYF

clone size: .
J gene: TRBJ2-7
V gene: TRBV10-2
CDR3 protein: CASTADSLLDEQYF

clone size: .
J gene: TRBJ2-7
V gene: TRBV28
CDR3 protein: CASSPRLAGVEQYF

clone size: .
J gene: TRBJ2-1
V gene: TRBV4-1
CDR3 protein: CASSKSGTSVYNEQFF

clone size: .
J gene: TRBJ2-1
V gene: TRBV12-5
CDR3 protein: CASGLASVSEQFF

clone size: few
J gene: TRBJ2-2
V gene: TRBV10-2
CDR3 protein: CASSESLAGRGGELFF

clone size: .
J gene: TRBJ1-4
V gene: TRBV7-2
CDR3 protein: CASSRDRVEKLFF

clone size: .
J gene: TRBJ2-7
V gene: TRBV7-8
CDR3 protein: CASSSNPGETQQYF

clone size: .
J gene: TRBJ1-4
V gene: TRBV14
CDR3 protein: CASSYSGTGGEKLFF

clone size: few
J gene: TRBJ2-7
V gene: TRBV6-5
CDR3 protein: CASSLRWRYEQYF

clone size: .
J gene: TRBJ1-2
V gene: TRBV7-9
CDR3 protein: CASSLPRGGGTGKAYGYTF

clone size: .
J gene: TRBJ1-5
V gene: TRBV11-2
CDR3 protein: CASSLYGPGAQPQHF

clone size: .
J gene: TRBJ2-2
V gene: TRBV7-2
CDR3 protein: CASTPPGLRNGELFF

clone size: .
J gene: TRBJ2-1
V gene: TRBV11-2
CDR3 protein: CASSFPAGSNEQFF